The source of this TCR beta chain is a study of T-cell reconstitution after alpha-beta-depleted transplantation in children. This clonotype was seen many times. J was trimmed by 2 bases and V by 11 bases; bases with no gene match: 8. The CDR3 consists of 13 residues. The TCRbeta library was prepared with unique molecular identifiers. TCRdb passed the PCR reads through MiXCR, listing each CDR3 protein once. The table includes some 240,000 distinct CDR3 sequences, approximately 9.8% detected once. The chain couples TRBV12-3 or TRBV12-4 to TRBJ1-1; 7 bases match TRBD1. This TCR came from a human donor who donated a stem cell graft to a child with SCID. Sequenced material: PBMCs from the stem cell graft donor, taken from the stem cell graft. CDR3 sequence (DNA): TGTGCCGGTAATCGACAGGGTAACACTGAAGCTTTCTTT. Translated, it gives CAGNRQGNTEAFF.